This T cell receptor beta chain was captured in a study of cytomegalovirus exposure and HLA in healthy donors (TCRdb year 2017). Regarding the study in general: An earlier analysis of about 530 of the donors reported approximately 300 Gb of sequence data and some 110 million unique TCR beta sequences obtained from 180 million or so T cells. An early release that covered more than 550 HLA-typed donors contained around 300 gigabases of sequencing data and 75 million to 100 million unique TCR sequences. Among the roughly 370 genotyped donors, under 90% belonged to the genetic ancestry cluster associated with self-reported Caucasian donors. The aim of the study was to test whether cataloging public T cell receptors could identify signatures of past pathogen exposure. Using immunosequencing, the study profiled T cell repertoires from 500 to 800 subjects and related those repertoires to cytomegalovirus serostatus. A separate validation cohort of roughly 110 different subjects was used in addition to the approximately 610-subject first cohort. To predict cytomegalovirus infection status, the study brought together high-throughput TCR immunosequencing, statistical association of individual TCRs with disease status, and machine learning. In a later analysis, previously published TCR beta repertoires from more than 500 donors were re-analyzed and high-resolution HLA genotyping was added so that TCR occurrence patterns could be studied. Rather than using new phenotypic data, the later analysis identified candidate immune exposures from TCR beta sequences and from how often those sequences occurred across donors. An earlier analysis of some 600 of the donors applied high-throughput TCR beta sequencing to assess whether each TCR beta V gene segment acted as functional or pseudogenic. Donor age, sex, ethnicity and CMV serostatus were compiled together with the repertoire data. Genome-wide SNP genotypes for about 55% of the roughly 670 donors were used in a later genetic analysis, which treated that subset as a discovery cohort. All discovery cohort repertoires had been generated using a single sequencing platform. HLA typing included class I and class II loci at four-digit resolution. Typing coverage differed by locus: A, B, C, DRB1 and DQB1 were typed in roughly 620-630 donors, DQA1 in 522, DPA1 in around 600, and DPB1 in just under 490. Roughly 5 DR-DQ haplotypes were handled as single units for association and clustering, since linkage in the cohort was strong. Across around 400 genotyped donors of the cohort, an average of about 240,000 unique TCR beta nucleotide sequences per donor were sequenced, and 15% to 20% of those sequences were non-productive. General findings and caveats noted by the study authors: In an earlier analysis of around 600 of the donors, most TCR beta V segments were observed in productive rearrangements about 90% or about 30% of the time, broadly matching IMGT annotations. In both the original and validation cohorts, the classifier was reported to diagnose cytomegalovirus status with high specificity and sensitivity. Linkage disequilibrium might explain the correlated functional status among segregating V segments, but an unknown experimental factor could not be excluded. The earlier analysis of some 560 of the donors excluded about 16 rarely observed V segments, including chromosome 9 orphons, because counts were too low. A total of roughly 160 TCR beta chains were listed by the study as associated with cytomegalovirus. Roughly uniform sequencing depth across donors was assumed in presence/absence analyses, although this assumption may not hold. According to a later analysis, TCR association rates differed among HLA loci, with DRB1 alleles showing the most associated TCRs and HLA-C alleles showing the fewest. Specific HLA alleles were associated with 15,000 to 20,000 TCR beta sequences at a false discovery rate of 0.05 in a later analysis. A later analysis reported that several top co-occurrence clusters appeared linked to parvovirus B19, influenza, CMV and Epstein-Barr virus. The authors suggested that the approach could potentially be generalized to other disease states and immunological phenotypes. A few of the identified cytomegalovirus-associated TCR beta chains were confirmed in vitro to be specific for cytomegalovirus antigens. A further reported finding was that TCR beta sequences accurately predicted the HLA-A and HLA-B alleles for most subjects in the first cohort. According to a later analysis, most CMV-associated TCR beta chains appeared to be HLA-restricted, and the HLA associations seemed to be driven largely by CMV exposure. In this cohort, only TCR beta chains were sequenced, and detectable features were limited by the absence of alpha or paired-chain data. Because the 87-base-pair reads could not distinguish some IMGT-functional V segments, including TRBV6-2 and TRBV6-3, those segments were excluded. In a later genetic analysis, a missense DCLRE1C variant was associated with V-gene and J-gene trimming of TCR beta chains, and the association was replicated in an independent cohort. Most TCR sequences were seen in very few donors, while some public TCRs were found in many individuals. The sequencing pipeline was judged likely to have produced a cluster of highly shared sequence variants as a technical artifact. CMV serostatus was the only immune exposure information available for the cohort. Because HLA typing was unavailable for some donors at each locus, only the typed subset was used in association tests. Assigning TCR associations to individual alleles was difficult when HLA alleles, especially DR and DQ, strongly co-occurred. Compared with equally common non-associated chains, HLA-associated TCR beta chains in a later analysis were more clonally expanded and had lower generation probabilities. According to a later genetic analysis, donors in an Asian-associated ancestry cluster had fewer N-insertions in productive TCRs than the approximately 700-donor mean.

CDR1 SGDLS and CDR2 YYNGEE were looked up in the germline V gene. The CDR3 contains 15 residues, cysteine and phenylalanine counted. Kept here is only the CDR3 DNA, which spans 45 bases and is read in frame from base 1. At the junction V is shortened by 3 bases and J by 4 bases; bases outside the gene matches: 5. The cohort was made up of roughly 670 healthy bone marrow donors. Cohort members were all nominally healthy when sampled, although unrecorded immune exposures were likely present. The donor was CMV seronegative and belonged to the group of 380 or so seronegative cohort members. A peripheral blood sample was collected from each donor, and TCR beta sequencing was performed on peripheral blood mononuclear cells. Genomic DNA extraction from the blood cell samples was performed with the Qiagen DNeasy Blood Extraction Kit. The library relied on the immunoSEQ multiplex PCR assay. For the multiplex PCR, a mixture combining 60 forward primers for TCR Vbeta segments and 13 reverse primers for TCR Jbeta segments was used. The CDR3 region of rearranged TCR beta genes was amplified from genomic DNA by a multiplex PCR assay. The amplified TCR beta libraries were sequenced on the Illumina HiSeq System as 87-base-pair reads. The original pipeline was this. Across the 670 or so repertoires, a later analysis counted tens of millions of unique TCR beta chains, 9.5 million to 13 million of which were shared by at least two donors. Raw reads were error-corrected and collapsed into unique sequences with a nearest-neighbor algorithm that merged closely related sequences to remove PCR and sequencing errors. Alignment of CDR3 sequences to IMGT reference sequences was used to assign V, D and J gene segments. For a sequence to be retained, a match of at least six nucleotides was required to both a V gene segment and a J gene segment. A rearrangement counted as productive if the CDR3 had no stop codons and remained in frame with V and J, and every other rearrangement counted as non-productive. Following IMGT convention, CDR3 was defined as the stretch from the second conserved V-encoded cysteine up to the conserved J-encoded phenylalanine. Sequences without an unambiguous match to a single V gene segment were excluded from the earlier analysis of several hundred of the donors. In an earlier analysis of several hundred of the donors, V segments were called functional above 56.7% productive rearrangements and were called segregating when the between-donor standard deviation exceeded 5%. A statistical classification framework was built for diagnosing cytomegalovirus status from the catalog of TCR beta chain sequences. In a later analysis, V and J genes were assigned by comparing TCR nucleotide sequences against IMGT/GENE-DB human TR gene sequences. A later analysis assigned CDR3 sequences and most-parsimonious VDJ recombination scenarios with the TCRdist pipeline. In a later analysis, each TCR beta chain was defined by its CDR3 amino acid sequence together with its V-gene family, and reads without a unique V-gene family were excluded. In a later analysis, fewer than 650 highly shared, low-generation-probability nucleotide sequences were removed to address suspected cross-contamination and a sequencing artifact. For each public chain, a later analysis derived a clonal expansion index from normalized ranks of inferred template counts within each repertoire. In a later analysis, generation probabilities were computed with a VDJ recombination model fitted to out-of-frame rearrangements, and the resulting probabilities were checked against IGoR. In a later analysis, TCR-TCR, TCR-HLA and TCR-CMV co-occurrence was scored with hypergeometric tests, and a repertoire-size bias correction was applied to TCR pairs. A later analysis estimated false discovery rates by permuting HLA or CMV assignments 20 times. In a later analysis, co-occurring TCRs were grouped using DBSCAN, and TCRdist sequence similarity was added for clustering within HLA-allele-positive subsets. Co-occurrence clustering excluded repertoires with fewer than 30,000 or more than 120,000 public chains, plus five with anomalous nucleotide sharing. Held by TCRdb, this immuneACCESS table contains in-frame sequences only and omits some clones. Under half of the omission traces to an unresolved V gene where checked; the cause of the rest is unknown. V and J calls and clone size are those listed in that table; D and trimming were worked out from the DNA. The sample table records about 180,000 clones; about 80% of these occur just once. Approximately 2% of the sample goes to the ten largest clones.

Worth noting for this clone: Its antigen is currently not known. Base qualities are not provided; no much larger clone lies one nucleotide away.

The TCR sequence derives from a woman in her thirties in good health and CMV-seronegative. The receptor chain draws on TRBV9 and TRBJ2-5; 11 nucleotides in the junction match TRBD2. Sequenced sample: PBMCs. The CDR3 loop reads CASSAVAGGRETQYF. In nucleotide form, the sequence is TGTGCCAGCAGCGCGGTAGCGGGGGGGCGAGAGACCCAGTACTTC.